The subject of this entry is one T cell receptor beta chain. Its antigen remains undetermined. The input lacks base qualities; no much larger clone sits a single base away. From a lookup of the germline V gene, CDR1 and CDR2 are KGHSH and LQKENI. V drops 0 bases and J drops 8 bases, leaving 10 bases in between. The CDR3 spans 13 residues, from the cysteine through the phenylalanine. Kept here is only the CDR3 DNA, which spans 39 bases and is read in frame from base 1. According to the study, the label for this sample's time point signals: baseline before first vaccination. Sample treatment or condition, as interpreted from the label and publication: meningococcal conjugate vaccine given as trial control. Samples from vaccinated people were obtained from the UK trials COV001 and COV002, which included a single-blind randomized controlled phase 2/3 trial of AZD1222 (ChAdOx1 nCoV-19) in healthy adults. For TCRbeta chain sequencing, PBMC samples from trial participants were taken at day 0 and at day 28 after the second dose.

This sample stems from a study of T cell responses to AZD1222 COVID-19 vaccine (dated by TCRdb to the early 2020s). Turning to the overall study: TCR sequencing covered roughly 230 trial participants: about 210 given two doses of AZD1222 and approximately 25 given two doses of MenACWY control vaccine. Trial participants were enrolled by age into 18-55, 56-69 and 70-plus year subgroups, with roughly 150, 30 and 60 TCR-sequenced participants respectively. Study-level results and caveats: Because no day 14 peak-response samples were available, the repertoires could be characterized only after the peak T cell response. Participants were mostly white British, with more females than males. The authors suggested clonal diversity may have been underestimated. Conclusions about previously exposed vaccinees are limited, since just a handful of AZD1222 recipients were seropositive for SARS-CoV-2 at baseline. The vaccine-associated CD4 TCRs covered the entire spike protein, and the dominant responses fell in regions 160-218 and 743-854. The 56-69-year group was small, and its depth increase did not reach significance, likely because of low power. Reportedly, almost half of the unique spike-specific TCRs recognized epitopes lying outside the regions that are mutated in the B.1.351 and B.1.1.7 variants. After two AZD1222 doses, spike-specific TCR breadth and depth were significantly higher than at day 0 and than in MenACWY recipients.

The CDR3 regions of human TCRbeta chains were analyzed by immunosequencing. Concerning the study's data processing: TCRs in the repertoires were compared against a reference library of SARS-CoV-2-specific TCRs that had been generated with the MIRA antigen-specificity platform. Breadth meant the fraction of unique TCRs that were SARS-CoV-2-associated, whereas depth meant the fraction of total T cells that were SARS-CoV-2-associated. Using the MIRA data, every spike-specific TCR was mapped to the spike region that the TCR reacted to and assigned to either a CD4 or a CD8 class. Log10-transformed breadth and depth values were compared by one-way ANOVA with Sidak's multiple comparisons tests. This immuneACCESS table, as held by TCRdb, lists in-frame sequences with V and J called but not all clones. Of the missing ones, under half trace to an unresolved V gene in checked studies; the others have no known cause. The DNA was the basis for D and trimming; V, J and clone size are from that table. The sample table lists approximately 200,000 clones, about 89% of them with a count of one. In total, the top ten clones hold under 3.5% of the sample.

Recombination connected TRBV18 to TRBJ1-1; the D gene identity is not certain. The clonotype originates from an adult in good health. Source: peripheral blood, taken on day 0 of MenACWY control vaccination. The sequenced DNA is TGTGCCAGCTCACCACCCGCCAGCCCAGAAGCTTTCTTT. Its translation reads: CASSPPASPEAFF.